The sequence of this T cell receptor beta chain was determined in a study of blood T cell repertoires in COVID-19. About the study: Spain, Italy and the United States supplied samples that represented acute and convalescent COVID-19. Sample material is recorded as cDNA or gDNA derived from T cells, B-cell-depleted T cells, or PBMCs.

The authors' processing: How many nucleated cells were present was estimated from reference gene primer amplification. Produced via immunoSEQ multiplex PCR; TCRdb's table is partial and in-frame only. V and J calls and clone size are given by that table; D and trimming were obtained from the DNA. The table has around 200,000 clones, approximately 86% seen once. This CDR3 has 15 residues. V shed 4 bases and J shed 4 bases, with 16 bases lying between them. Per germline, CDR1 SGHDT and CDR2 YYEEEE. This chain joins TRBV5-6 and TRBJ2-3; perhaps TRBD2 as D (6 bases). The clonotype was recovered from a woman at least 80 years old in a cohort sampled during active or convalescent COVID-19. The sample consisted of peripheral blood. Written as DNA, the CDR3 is TGTGCCAGCAGCCCGGGACTGGTAGGGGCAGATACGCAGTATTTT. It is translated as CASSPGLVGADTQYF.